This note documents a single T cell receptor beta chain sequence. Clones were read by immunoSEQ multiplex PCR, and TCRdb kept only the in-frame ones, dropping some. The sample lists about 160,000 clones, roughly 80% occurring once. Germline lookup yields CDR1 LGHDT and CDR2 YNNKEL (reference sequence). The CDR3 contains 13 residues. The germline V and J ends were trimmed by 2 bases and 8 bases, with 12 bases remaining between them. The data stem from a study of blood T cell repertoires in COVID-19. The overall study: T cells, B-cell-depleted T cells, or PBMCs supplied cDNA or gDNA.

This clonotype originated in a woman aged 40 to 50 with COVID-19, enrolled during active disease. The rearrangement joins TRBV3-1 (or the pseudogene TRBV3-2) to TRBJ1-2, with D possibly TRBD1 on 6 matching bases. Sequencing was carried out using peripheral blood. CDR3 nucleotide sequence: TGTGCCAGCAGCCAAACAGGGAGGGGAGGCTACACCTTC. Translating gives CASSQTGRGGYTF.